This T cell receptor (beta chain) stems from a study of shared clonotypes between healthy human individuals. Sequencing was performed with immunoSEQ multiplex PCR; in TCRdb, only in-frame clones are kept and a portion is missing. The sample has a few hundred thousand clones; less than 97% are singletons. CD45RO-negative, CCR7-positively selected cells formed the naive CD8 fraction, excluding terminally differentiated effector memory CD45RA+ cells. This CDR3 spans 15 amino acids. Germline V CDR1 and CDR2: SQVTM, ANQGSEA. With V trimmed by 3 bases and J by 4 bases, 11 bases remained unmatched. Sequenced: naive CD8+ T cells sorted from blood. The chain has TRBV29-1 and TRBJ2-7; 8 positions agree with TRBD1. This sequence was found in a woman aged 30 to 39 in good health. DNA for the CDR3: TGCAGCGTTGAGGTCAGGGGGCGTCATGGATACGAGCAGTACTTC. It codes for CSVEVRGRHGYEQYF.